The clone carrying this T cell receptor (beta chain) was detected only once. The CDR3 length is 13 residues. Losses at the gene ends were 2 bases for V and 3 bases for J; bases not matched to a gene: 1. The germline gives CDR1 WSHSY, CDR2 SAAADI. Method: immunoSEQ multiplex PCR; TCRdb's copy keeps in-frame clones and lacks some. This sample has some 78,000 clones, with approximately 95% found just once. These data originate in a study of technical replicates of blood from a few donors. The chain recombines TRBV10-2 with TRBJ2-7, with TRBD1 matching 7 bases. Specimen: T cells isolated from PBMCs. This sequence originates from a human donor in good health. CDR3: CASSEGQDYEQYF. The CDR3 nucleotides are TGCGCCAGCAGTGAGGGACAGGACTACGAGCAGTACTTC.